This TCR beta chain is drawn from a study of T cell changes during pregnancy in multiple sclerosis. This CDR3 comprises 14 residues. Trimming left V 1 base short and J 4 bases short, with 7 bases between. Germline V lookup: CDR1 SEHNR, CDR2 FQNEAQ (reference sequence). This clone is termed medium-sized. Measured with immunoSEQ multiplex PCR; TCRdb has only the in-frame clones, and not every one. The table includes approximately 38,000 clones, roughly nine tenths detected once. The TCR comes from a female donor with multiple sclerosis, enrolled in a pregnancy study. The chain is built from TRBV7-9 and TRBJ1-4; D not resolved. This specimen consisted of CD8+ T cells from peripheral blood mononuclear cells, obtained in the second trimester of pregnancy. CDR3 bases: TGTGCCAGCAGCTTAGTCGGTGTTAATGAAAAACTGTTTTTT. Translating gives CASSLVGVNEKLFF.